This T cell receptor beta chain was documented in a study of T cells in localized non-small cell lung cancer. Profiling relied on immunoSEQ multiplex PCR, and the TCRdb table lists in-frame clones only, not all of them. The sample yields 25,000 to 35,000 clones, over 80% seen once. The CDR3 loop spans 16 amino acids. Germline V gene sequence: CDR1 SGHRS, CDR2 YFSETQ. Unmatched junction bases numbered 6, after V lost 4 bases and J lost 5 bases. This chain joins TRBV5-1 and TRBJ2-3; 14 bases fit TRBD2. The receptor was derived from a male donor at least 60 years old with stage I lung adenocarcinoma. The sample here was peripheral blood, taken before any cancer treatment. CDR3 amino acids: CASSPGLAGEVDTQYF. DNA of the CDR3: TGCGCCAGCAGCCCGGGACTAGCGGGAGAGGTAGATACGCAGTATTTT.